Listed below are T cell receptor beta chains from one sample, sequenced in a study of cytomegalovirus exposure and HLA in healthy donors. Libraries were prepared by immunoSEQ multiplex PCR; TCRdb keeps only in-frame clonotypes and omits some of them. The sample has about 190,000 clones, 84% seen once. The sequenced material came from PBMCs. The source is a woman aged 18 to 35 in good health and CMV-seropositive. Both conserved end residues are part of each CDR3. D genes are given only for firm matches. The size of a clone is reported for some rows only, either as once, few or many, or as a class for expanded clones.

J gene: TRBJ1-3; D gene: NA; CDR3 length: 12; V gene: TRBV6-5; clone size: NA; CDR3 DNA: TGTGCCAGCACCTCCCCCGGGGACACCATATATTTT; CDR3 protein: CASTSPGDTIYF
J gene: TRBJ1-1; D gene: NA; CDR3 length: 12; V gene: TRBV4-1; clone size: NA; CDR3 DNA: TGCGCCAGCAGCCATAGCGCGACTGAAGCTTTCTTT; CDR3 protein: CASSHSATEAFF
J gene: TRBJ2-1; D gene: NA; CDR3 length: 18; V gene: TRBV7-6; clone size: NA; CDR3 DNA: TGTGCCAGCAGCCAGGGATCATTGAACAGGATTACAAACAATGAGCAGTTCTTC; CDR3 protein: CASSQGSLNRITNNEQFF
J gene: TRBJ2-2; D gene: NA; CDR3 length: 15; V gene: TRBV4-2; clone size: once; CDR3 DNA: TGTGCCAGCAGCCAACGGAGCCTGAACACCGGGGAGCTGTTTTTT; CDR3 protein: CASSQRSLNTGELFF
J gene: TRBJ1-2; D gene: TRBD1; CDR3 length: 14; V gene: TRBV19; clone size: NA; CDR3 DNA: TGTGCCAGTAGGCGGGACAGGGCATCTGGCGGCTACACCTTC; CDR3 protein: CASRRDRASGGYTF
J gene: TRBJ2-3; D gene: NA; CDR3 length: 14; V gene: TRBV7-2; clone size: NA; CDR3 DNA: TGTGCCAGCGGTGCTCTTAGGGGTACAGATACGCAGTATTTT; CDR3 protein: CASGALRGTDTQYF
J gene: TRBJ2-1; D gene: TRBD2; CDR3 length: 16; V gene: TRBV9; clone size: NA; CDR3 DNA: TGTGCCAGCAGCCCAAACCGACTAGCGGGGGGGCATGAGCAGTTCTTC; CDR3 protein: CASSPNRLAGGHEQFF
J gene: TRBJ2-7; D gene: TRBD1; CDR3 length: 15; V gene: TRBV7-8; clone size: NA; CDR3 DNA: TGTGCCAGCAGCTTAGCTTCGACAGGGCCCTACGAGCAGTACTTC; CDR3 protein: CASSLASTGPYEQYF
J gene: TRBJ1-3; D gene: TRBD1; CDR3 length: 15; V gene: TRBV5-6; clone size: once; CDR3 DNA: TGTGCCAACAGCTTGTGGGACAGGGCTAGAAACACCATATATTTT; CDR3 protein: CANSLWDRARNTIYF
J gene: TRBJ2-1; D gene: NA; CDR3 length: 13; V gene: TRBV14; clone size: NA; CDR3 DNA: TGTGCCAGCAGCCCCACAGTCTACAATGAGCAGTTCTTC; CDR3 protein: CASSPTVYNEQFF
J gene: TRBJ2-3; D gene: NA; CDR3 length: 15; V gene: TRBV2; clone size: NA; CDR3 DNA: TGTGCCAGCAGTGCCCGGGGGTTGGGCACAGATACGCAGTATTTT; CDR3 protein: CASSARGLGTDTQYF
J gene: TRBJ1-5; D gene: TRBD1; CDR3 length: 16; V gene: TRBV18; clone size: NA; CDR3 DNA: TGTGCCAGCTCACCCGGGACAGGGATAACAAATCAGCCCCAGCATTTT; CDR3 protein: CASSPGTGITNQPQHF
J gene: TRBJ1-1; D gene: NA; CDR3 length: 17; V gene: TRBV9; clone size: NA; CDR3 DNA: TGTGCCAGCAGCGTAGGAAGGGGGACACACATGAACACTGAAGCTTTCTTT; CDR3 protein: CASSVGRGTHMNTEAFF
J gene: TRBJ1-5; D gene: NA; CDR3 length: 12; V gene: TRBV7-9; clone size: NA; CDR3 DNA: TGTGCCAGCAGGCAAGGGAGTCAGCCCCAGCATTTT; CDR3 protein: CASRQGSQPQHF
J gene: TRBJ2-3; D gene: TRBD2; CDR3 length: 14; V gene: TRBV6-4; clone size: NA; CDR3 DNA: TGTGCCAGCCGTAGCGGGGGGAGCACAGATACGCAGTATTTT; CDR3 protein: CASRSGGSTDTQYF
J gene: TRBJ1-2; D gene: NA; CDR3 length: 14; V gene: TRBV5-6; clone size: NA; CDR3 DNA: TGTGCCAGCAGCTCACCAGAGGTTCAACATGGCTACACCTTC; CDR3 protein: CASSSPEVQHGYTF
J gene: TRBJ2-3; D gene: NA; CDR3 length: 13; V gene: TRBV6-5; clone size: NA; CDR3 DNA: TGTGCCAGCGGCCGGGGTAGCCTAGATACGCAGTATTTT; CDR3 protein: CASGRGSLDTQYF
J gene: TRBJ2-1; D gene: TRBD2; CDR3 length: 17; V gene: TRBV23-1; clone size: NA; CDR3 DNA: TGCGCCAGCAGTCACCTGGGACACCTAGCGGGATACAATGAGCAGTTCTTC; CDR3 protein: CASSHLGHLAGYNEQFF
J gene: TRBJ1-6; D gene: NA; CDR3 length: 15; V gene: TRBV11-2; clone size: NA; CDR3 DNA: TGTGCCAGCAGCTTAGTTCAGTCTGGGGCTTCTCCCCTCCACTTT; CDR3 protein: CASSLVQSGASPLHF
J gene: TRBJ1-2; D gene: TRBD1; CDR3 length: 12; V gene: TRBV2; clone size: NA; CDR3 DNA: TGTGCCAGCAGGAGCAGGGGGCCAGGCTACACCTTC; CDR3 protein: CASRSRGPGYTF
J gene: TRBJ2-7; D gene: TRBD2; CDR3 length: 12; V gene: TRBV10-3; clone size: NA; CDR3 DNA: TGTGCCATCAGCCGCGGGGGCTACGAGCAGTACTTC; CDR3 protein: CAISRGGYEQYF
J gene: TRBJ2-7; D gene: NA; CDR3 length: 14; V gene: TRBV7-6; clone size: once; CDR3 DNA: TGTGCCAGCAGCTTAGTGGCGGGTTTCGACGAGCAGTACTTC; CDR3 protein: CASSLVAGFDEQYF
J gene: TRBJ2-1; D gene: TRBD2; CDR3 length: 18; V gene: TRBV28; clone size: NA; CDR3 DNA: TGTGCCAGCAGTTTATGGAGGCTAGCGGGGGGAAAGTACAATGAGCAGTTCTTC; CDR3 protein: CASSLWRLAGGKYNEQFF
J gene: TRBJ1-2; D gene: NA; CDR3 length: 16; V gene: TRBV19; clone size: few; CDR3 DNA: TGTGCCAGTAAGGTAGAAAATGGACAGATCTATGGTGGCTACACCTTC; CDR3 protein: CASKVENGQIYGGYTF
J gene: TRBJ2-7; D gene: TRBD1; CDR3 length: 14; V gene: TRBV2; clone size: NA; CDR3 DNA: TGTGCCAGCAGGACAGGGGGCGCGAGGGACGAGCAGTACTTC; CDR3 protein: CASRTGGARDEQYF
J gene: TRBJ1-1; D gene: TRBD1; CDR3 length: 14; V gene: TRBV5-1; clone size: NA; CDR3 DNA: TGCGCCAGCAAAACCGGGACAGGGAGCACTGAAGCTTTCTTT; CDR3 protein: CASKTGTGSTEAFF
J gene: TRBJ2-1; D gene: TRBD2; CDR3 length: 14; V gene: TRBV6-4; clone size: NA; CDR3 DNA: TGTGCCAGCAGTCCACGGGGGGCCTACAATGAGCAGTTCTTC; CDR3 protein: CASSPRGAYNEQFF
J gene: TRBJ1-6; D gene: NA; CDR3 length: 14; V gene: TRBV7-9; clone size: few; CDR3 DNA: TGTGCCAGCAGCACCCCCGAAGCGGGTGTGGCCCTCCACTTT; CDR3 protein: CASSTPEAGVALHF
J gene: TRBJ1-2; D gene: TRBD1; CDR3 length: 16; V gene: TRBV4-1; clone size: NA; CDR3 DNA: TGCGCCAGCAGCCAAGATCAAAACAGGGGGCAACGCGGCTACACCTTC; CDR3 protein: CASSQDQNRGQRGYTF
J gene: TRBJ1-1; D gene: NA; CDR3 length: 16; V gene: TRBV19; clone size: NA; CDR3 DNA: TGTGCCAGTAGGCCCCCCTCGACAGCCGGGAACACTGAAGCTTTCTTT; CDR3 protein: CASRPPSTAGNTEAFF
J gene: TRBJ1-5; D gene: NA; CDR3 length: 14; V gene: TRBV28; clone size: NA; CDR3 DNA: TGTGCAACTACCGCCCCGGGGGATCATCAGCCCCAGCATTTT; CDR3 protein: CATTAPGDHQPQHF
J gene: TRBJ1-2; D gene: NA; CDR3 length: 14; V gene: TRBV6-1; clone size: NA; CDR3 DNA: TGTGCCAGCAGTGAGGCCGGGACTAACTATGGCTACACCTTC; CDR3 protein: CASSEAGTNYGYTF
J gene: TRBJ1-2; D gene: NA; CDR3 length: 13; V gene: TRBV27; clone size: NA; CDR3 DNA: TGTGCCAGCAGTTTAACTGGTCATAATGGCTACACCTTC; CDR3 protein: CASSLTGHNGYTF
J gene: TRBJ1-1; D gene: NA; CDR3 length: 14; V gene: TRBV6-1; clone size: NA; CDR3 DNA: TGTGCCAGCAGTGATCGGCCCTCGGGCACTGAAGCTTTCTTT; CDR3 protein: CASSDRPSGTEAFF
J gene: TRBJ2-7; D gene: NA; CDR3 length: 15; V gene: TRBV7-9; clone size: NA; CDR3 DNA: TGTGCCAGCAGCTTAGTCGTGGGGCCTAGTTACGAGCAGTACTTC; CDR3 protein: CASSLVVGPSYEQYF
J gene: TRBJ1-4; D gene: TRBD1; CDR3 length: 14; V gene: TRBV5-4; clone size: NA; CDR3 DNA: TGTGCCAGCACCAGGGGACAGGGAGACGAAAAACTGTTTTTT; CDR3 protein: CASTRGQGDEKLFF
J gene: TRBJ1-1; D gene: NA; CDR3 length: 15; V gene: TRBV2; clone size: NA; CDR3 DNA: TGTGCCAGCAGTCCAGAGACGGGTATGAACACTGAAGCTTTCTTT; CDR3 protein: CASSPETGMNTEAFF
J gene: TRBJ2-3; D gene: TRBD1; CDR3 length: 14; V gene: TRBV7-6; clone size: NA; CDR3 DNA: TGTGCCAGCAGCCAAGAGACAGGGGCAGATACGCAGTATTTT; CDR3 protein: CASSQETGADTQYF
J gene: TRBJ2-1; D gene: TRBD2; CDR3 length: 15; V gene: TRBV19; clone size: NA; CDR3 DNA: TGTGCCAGTAGTATAGCTAGCGGGGGGAACAATGAGCAGTTCTTC; CDR3 protein: CASSIASGGNNEQFF
J gene: TRBJ2-7; D gene: NA; CDR3 length: 11; V gene: TRBV5-1; clone size: NA; CDR3 DNA: TGCGCCAGCAGCCCGGGTTACGAGCAGTACTTC; CDR3 protein: CASSPGYEQYF
J gene: TRBJ2-1; D gene: TRBD1; CDR3 length: 15; V gene: TRBV6-5; clone size: NA; CDR3 DNA: TGTGCCAGCAGTATAGACAGGGCCTCCTACAATGAGCAGTTCTTC; CDR3 protein: CASSIDRASYNEQFF
J gene: TRBJ1-1; D gene: TRBD1; CDR3 length: 11; V gene: TRBV29-1; clone size: NA; CDR3 DNA: TGCAGCGTTGTCAGGGGGACTGAAGCTTTCTTT; CDR3 protein: CSVVRGTEAFF
J gene: TRBJ1-1; D gene: NA; CDR3 length: 15; V gene: TRBV27; clone size: NA; CDR3 DNA: TGTGCCAGCAGTTTTCTTGGAATGGGGGCGGATAAAGCTTTCTTT; CDR3 protein: CASSFLGMGADKAFF
J gene: TRBJ2-5; D gene: TRBD2; CDR3 length: 16; V gene: TRBV4-1; clone size: once; CDR3 DNA: TGCGCCAGCAGCCTAGGGACTAGCGGGGCCGGGGAGACCCAGTACTTC; CDR3 protein: CASSLGTSGAGETQYF
J gene: TRBJ1-1; D gene: NA; CDR3 length: 13; V gene: TRBV27; clone size: NA; CDR3 DNA: TGTGCCAGCACCCATCGGGGGAACACTGAAGCTTTCTTT; CDR3 protein: CASTHRGNTEAFF
J gene: TRBJ2-3; D gene: TRBD2; CDR3 length: 17; V gene: TRBV19; clone size: NA; CDR3 DNA: TGTGCCAGTAGTACCCTTGGCGGCGGGGGGGTGGAAGATACGCAGTATTTT; CDR3 protein: CASSTLGGGGVEDTQYF
J gene: TRBJ1-3; D gene: NA; CDR3 length: 15; V gene: TRBV6-6; clone size: NA; CDR3 DNA: TGTGCCAGCAGTTACCTCTCGGGCTCTGGAAACACCATATATTTT; CDR3 protein: CASSYLSGSGNTIYF